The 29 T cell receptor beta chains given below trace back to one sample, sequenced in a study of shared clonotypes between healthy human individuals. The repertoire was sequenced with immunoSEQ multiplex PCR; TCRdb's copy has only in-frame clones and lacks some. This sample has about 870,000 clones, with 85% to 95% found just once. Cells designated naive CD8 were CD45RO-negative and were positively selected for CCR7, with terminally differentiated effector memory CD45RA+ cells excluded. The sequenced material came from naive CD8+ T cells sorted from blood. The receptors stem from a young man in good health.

This CDR3 reads CASSYVGLGGLGEQFF. The CDR3 DNA reads TGTGCCAGCAGTTATGTGGGACTAGGGGGTCTGGGTGAGCAGTTCTTC. The V and J genes are TRBV5-4 and TRBJ2-1, with 8 bases lining up with TRBD2. The trim removed 5 bases at V and 9 bases at J, leaving 16 bases unmatched. The germline gives CDR1 SGHNT, CDR2 YYREEE (reference sequence). CDR3 length: 16 amino acids. Together with reference TRBV5-4 and TRBJ2-1, the CDR3 gives the full variable domain: ETGVTQSPTHLIKTRGQQVTLRCSSQSGHNTVSWYQQALGQGPQFIFQYYREEENGRGNFPPRFSGLQFPNYSSELNVNALELDDSALYLCASSYVGLGGLGEQFFGPGTRLTVL.

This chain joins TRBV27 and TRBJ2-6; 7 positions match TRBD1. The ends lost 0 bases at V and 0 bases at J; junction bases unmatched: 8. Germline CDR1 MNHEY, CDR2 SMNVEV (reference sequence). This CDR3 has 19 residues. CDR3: CASSLSRQGVSSGANVLTF. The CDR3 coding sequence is TGTGCCAGCAGTTTATCGCGCCAGGGGGTCAGCTCTGGGGCCAACGTCCTGACTTTC.

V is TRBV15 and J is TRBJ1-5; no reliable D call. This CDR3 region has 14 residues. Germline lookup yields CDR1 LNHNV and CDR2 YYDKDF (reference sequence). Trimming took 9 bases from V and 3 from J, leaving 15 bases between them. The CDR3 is CATLSRGSNQPQHF. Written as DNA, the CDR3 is TGTGCCACACTGAGCAGAGGGTCCAATCAGCCCCAGCATTTT.

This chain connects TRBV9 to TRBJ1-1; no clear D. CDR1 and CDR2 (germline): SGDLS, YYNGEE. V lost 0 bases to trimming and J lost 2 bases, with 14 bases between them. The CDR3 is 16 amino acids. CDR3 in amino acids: CASSVGGMELNTEAFF. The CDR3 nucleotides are TGTGCCAGCAGCGTAGGCGGGATGGAGCTAAACACTGAAGCTTTCTTT.

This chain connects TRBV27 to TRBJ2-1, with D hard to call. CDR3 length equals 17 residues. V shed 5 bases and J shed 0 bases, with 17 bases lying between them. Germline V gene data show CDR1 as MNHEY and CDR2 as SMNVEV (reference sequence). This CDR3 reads CASSILEPLSSYNEQFF. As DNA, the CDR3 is TGTGCCAGCAGTATACTCGAGCCCCTCAGCTCCTACAATGAGCAGTTCTTC.

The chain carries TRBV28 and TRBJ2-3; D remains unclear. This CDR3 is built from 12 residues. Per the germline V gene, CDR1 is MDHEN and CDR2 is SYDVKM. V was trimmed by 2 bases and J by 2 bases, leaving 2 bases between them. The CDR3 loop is CASSLDTDTQYF. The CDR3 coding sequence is TGTGCCAGCAGTTTAGACACAGATACGCAGTATTTT.

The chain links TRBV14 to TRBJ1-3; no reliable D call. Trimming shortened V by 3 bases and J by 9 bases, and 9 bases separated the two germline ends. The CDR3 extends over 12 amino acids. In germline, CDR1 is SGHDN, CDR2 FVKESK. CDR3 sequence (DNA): TGTGCCAGCAGCCAGGCGACCGGCACCATATATTTT. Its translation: CASSQATGTIYF.

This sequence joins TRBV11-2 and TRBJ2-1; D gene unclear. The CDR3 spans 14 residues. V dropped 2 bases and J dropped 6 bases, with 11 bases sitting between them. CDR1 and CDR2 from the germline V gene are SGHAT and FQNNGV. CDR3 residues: CASSLLRRPNEQFF. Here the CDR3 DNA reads TGTGCCAGCAGCTTATTGAGGCGACCCAATGAGCAGTTCTTC.

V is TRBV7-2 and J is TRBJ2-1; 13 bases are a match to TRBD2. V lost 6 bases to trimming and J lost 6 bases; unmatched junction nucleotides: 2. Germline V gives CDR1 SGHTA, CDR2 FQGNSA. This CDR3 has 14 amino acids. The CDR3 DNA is TGTGCCAGCAGGGGACTAGCGGGATTCAATGAGCAGTTCTTC. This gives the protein CASRGLAGFNEQFF.

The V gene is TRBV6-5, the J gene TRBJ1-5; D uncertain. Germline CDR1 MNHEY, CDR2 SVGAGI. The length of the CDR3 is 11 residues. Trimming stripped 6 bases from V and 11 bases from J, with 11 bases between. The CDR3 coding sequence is TGTGCCAGCAGCCAGCAAACGTCCCAGCATTTT. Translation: CASSQQTSQHF.

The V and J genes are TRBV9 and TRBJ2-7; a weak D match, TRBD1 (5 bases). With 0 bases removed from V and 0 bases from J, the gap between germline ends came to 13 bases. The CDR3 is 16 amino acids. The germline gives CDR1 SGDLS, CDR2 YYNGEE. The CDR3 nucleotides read TGTGCCAGCAGCGTAGACGGCAGGGCAGGCTCCTACGAGCAGTACTTC. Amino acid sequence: CASSVDGRAGSYEQYF. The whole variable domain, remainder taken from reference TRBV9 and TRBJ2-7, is DSGVTQTPKHLITATGQRVTLRCSPRSGDLSVYWYQQSLDQGLQFLIQYYNGEERAKGNILERFSAQQFPDLHSELNLSSLELGDSALYFCASSVDGRAGSYEQYFGPGTRLTVT.

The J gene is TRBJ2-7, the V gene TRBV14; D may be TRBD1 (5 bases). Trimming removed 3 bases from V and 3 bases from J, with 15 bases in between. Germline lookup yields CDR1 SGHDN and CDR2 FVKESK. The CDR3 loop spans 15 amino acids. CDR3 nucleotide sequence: TGTGCCAGCAGCCACCGGAATAGGGGTTTCTACGAGCAGTACTTC. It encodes CASSHRNRGFYEQYF.

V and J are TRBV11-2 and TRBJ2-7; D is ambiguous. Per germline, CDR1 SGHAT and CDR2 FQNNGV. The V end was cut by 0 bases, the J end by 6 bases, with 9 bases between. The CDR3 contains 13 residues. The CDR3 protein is CASSLDPGSEQYF. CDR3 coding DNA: TGTGCCAGCAGCTTAGACCCAGGTAGCGAGCAGTACTTC.

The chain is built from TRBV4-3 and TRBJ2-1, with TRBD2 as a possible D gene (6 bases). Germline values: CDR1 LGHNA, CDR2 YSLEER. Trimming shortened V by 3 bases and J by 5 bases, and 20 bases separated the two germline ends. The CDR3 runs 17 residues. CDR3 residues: CASSQTSGELAHNEQFF. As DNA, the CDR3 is TGCGCCAGCAGCCAGACGTCGGGAGAGCTCGCCCACAATGAGCAGTTCTTC.

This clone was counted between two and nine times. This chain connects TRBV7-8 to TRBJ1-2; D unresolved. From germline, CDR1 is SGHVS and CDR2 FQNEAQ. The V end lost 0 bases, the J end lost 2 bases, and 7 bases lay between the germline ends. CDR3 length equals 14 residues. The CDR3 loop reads CASSLALTNYGYTF. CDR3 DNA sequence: TGTGCCAGCAGCTTAGCGCTGACCAACTATGGCTACACCTTC.

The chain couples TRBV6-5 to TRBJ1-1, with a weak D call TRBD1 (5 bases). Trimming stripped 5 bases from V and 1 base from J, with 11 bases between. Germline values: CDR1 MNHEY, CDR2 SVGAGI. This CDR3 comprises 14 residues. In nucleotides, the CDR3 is TGTGCCAGCAGTGCATGGGGGGAGAACACTGAAGCTTTCTTT. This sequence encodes CASSAWGENTEAFF.

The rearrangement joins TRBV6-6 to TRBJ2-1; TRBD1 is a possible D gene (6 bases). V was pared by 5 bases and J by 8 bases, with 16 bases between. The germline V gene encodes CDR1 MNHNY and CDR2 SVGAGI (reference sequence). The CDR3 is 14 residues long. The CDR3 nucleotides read TGTGCCAGCAGTCCTACGGTCGCAGGGGATGAGCAGTTCTTC. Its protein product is CASSPTVAGDEQFF.

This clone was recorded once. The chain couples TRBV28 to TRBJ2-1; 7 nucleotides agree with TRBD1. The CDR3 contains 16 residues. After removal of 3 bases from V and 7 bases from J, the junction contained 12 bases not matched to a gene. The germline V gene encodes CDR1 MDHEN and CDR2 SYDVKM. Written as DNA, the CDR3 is TGTGCCAGCAGTTTTAATATATTCGGGACAGAAAATGAGCAGTTCTTC. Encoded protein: CASSFNIFGTENEQFF. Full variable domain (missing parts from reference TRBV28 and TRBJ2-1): DVKVTQSSRYLVKRTGEKVFLECVQDMDHENMFWYRQDPGLGLRLIYFSYDVKMKEKGDIPEGYSVSREKKERFSLILESASTNQTSMYLCASSFNIFGTENEQFFGPGTRLTVL.

DNA for the CDR3: TGTGCCAGCAGCTTAGCGGGGTTAGTCCTATGCATGGGGGAGCAGTACTTC. Translated, it gives CASSLAGLVLCMGEQYF. This chain uses TRBV7-6 with TRBJ2-7, with D hard to call. The germline V gene has CDR1 SGHVS and CDR2 FNYEAQ. The CDR3 consists of 17 residues. Trimming left V 0 bases short and J 7 bases short, with 22 bases between.

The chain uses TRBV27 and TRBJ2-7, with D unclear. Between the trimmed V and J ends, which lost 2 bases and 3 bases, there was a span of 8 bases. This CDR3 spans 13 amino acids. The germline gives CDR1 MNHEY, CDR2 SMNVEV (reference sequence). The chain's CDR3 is CASSLVRSYEQYF. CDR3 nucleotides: TGTGCCAGCAGTTTAGTGCGCAGCTACGAGCAGTACTTC.

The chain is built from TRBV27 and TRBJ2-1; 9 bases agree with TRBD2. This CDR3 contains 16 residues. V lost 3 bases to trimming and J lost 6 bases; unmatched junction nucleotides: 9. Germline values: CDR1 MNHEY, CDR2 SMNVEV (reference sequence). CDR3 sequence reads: CASSFIGALAGNEQFF. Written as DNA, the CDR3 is TGTGCCAGCAGTTTTATTGGGGCACTAGCGGGCAATGAGCAGTTCTTC.

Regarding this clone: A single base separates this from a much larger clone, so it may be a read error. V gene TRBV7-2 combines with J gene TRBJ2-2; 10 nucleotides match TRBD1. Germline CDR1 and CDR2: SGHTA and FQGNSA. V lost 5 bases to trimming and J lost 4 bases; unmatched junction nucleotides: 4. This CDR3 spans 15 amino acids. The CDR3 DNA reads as TGTGCCAGCAGCAACCGGGACAGGGGCACCGGGGAGCTGTTTTTT. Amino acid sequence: CASSNRDRGTGELFF.

CDR3 loop: CASSDDEVYSGNTIYF. The DNA of the CDR3 is TGTGCCAGCAGCGACGACGAGGTCTACTCTGGAAACACCATATATTTT. The chain links TRBV9 to TRBJ1-3; no definite D call. There are 16 residues in the CDR3. The germline V gene has CDR1 SGDLS and CDR2 YYNGEE. Trimming removed 3 bases from V and 0 bases from J, with 13 bases in between.

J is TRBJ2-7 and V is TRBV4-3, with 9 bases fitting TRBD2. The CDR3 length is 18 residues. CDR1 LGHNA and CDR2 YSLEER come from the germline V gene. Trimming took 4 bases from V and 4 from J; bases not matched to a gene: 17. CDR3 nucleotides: TGCGCCAGCAGCCCTGGGTTAATAGCGGGAGAGAGGATATACGAGCAGTACTTC. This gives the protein CASSPGLIAGERIYEQYF.

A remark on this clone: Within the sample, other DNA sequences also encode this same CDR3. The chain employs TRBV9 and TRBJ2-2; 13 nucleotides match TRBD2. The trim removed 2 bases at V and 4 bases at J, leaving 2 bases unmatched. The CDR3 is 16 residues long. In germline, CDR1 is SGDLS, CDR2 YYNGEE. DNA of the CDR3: TGTGCCAGCAGCGTTGGACTAGCGGGGGCCACCGGGGAGCTGTTTTTT. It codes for CASSVGLAGATGELFF.

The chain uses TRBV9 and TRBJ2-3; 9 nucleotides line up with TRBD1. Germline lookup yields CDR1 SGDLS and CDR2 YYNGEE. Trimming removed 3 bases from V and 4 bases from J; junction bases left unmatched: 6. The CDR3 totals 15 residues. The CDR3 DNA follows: TGTGCCAGCAGCGCTGAACAGGGGGCCGCAGATACGCAGTATTTT. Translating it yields CASSAEQGAADTQYF.

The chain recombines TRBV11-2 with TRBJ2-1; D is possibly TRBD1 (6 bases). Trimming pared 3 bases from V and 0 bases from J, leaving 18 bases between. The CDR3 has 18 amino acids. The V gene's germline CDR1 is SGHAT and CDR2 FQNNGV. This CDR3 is CASSLGAGAEGSYNEQFF. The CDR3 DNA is TGTGCCAGCAGCTTGGGGGCAGGGGCCGAGGGCTCCTACAATGAGCAGTTCTTC.

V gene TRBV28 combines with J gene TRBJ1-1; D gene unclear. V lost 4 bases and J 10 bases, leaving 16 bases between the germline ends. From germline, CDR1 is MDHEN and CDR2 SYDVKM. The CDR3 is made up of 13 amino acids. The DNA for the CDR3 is TGTGCCAGCAGTTCCAACAAGGTTCCAGGAGCTTTCTTT. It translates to CASSSNKVPGAFF.

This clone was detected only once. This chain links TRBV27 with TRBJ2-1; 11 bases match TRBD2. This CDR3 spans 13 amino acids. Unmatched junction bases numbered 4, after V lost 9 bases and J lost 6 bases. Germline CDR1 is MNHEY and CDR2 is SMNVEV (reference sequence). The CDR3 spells CARGTSGLNEQFF. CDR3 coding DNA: TGTGCCAGAGGGACTAGCGGACTCAATGAGCAGTTCTTC.